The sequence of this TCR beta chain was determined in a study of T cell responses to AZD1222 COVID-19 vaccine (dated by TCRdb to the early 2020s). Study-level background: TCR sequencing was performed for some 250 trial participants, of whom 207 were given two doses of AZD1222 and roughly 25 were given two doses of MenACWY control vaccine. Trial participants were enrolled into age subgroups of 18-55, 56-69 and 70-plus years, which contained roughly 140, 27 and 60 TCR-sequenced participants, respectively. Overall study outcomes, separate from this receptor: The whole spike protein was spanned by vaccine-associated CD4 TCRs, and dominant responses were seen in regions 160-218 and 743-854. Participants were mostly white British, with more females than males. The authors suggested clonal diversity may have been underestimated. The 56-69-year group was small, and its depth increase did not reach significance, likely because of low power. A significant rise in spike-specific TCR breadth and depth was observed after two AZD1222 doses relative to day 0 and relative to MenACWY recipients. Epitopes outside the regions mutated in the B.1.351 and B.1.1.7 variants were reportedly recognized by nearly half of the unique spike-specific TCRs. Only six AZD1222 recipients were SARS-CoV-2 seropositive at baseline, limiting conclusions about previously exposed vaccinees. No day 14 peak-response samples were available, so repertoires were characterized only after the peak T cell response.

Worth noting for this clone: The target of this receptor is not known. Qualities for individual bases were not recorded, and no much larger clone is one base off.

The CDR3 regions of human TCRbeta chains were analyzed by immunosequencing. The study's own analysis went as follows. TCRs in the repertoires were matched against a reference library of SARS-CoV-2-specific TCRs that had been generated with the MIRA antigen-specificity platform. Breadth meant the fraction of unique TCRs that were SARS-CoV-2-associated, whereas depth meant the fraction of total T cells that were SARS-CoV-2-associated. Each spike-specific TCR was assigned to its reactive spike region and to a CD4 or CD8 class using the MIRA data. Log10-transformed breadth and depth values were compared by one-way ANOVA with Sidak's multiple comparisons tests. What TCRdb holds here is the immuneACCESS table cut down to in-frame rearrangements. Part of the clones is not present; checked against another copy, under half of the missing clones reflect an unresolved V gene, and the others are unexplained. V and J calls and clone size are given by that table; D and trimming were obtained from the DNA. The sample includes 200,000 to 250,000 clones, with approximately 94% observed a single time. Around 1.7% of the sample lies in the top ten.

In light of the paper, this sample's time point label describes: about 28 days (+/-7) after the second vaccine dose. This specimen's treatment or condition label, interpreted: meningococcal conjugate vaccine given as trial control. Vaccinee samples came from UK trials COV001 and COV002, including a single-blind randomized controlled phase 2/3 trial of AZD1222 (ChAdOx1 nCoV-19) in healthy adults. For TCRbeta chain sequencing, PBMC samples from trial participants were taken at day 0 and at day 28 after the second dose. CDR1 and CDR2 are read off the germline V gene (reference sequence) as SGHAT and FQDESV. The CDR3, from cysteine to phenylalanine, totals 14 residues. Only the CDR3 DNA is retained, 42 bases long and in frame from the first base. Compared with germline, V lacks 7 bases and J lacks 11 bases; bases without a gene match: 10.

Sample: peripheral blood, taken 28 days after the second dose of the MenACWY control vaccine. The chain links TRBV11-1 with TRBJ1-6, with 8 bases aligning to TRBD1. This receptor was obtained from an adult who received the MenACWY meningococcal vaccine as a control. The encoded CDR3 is CASTTGGELTPLHF. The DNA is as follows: TGTGCCAGCACTACAGGGGGTGAACTAACACCCCTCCACTTT.